The 22 T cell receptor beta chains in this list originate from one sample, sequenced in a study of blood T cell repertoires in COVID-19. The assay was immunoSEQ multiplex PCR, and TCRdb's table has in-frame clones only and misses some. The repertoire has 45,000 to 50,000 clones, 75% to 90% of them found once; the top ten carry about 7.7%. Sequencing was done on a sample of peripheral blood. These receptors originate from a man between 60 and 75 years old with active COVID-19.

V and J are TRBV6-6 and TRBJ2-5; no reliable D call. Germline CDR1 reads MNHNY; CDR2 reads SVGAGI (reference sequence). The CDR3 has 11 residues. Trimming pared 6 bases from V and 11 bases from J, leaving 13 bases between. The CDR3 bases are TGTGCCAGCAGCCAGGCGATTGGGCAGTACTTC. Protein: CASSQAIGQYF.

The rearrangement uses TRBV27 and TRBJ2-7; 7 bases line up with TRBD1. The V segment lost 0 bases and the J segment 6 bases; nucleotides outside the gene matches: 8. This CDR3 region has 15 residues. Germline CDR1 reads MNHEY; CDR2 reads SMNVEV (reference sequence). CDR3 nucleotides: TGTGCCAGCAGTTTATCGGCAGGGGGTTTGGTCGAGCAGTACTTC. Residues: CASSLSAGGLVEQYF.

This chain joins TRBV6-5 and TRBJ1-2; the D gene is possibly TRBD1 (6 bases). The germline V gene encodes CDR1 MNHEY and CDR2 SVGAGI. The CDR3 sequence is 13 residues long. V was pared by 2 bases and J by 7 bases, with 11 bases between. CDR3 coding DNA: TGTGCCAGCAGTTACCCCCAGGGGAGTGGCTACACCTTC. Protein product: CASSYPQGSGYTF.

This chain joins TRBV18 and TRBJ2-1; 7 bases are shared with TRBD1. The CDR3 has 15 amino acids. The V gene end was trimmed by 2 bases and the J gene end by 4 bases; junction bases not matched to a gene: 5. Germline V gives CDR1 KGHSH, CDR2 LQKENI. This CDR3 reads CASSPGQVAYNEQFF. The DNA of the CDR3 is TGTGCCAGCTCACCAGGACAGGTGGCGTACAATGAGCAGTTCTTC.

This clone was seen only a few times. V gene TRBV6-2 or TRBV6-3 combines with J gene TRBJ1-5, with a tentative D call TRBD1 (6 bases). Trimming shortened V by 7 bases and J by 3 bases, and 25 bases separated the two germline ends. In germline, CDR1 is MNHEY, CDR2 SVGEGT. The CDR3 spans 18 residues. This chain's CDR3 is CASTPGTGVQGYNQPQHF. The CDR3 DNA reads TGTGCCAGCACCCCGGGAACTGGGGTACAGGGATACAATCAGCCCCAGCATTTT.

The genes are TRBV5-4 and TRBJ2-3; TRBD2 matches 8 bases. Germline trimming cut 4 bases from V and 6 bases from J; bases unmatched to any gene: 7. The CDR3 contains 14 residues. Germline CDR1 reads SGHNT; CDR2 reads YYREEE (reference sequence). Here the CDR3 DNA reads TGTGCCAGCAGCGACGCGGGGGGTTGGGATACGCAGTATTTT. Translated: CASSDAGGWDTQYF.

The chain is built from TRBV28 and TRBJ2-5; a possible D gene is TRBD2 (6 bases). The CDR3 length is 15 residues. The germline V gene has CDR1 MDHEN and CDR2 SYDVKM. V lost 7 bases and J 5 bases, leaving 20 bases between the germline ends. The CDR3 loop reads CASTLLGGGEETQYF. CDR3 in DNA: TGTGCCAGCACCTTGCTCGGGGGAGGAGAGGAGACCCAGTACTTC.

The chain employs TRBV10-3 and TRBJ1-2; a possible D gene is TRBD1 (6 bases). Trimming pared 1 base from V and 5 bases from J, leaving 11 bases between. Germline assignment: CDR1 ENHRY and CDR2 SYGVKD. The CDR3 runs 14 residues. The CDR3 loop is CAISEWDTTYGYTF. Here the CDR3 DNA reads TGTGCCATCAGTGAGTGGGACACCACATATGGCTACACCTTC.

The chain links TRBV7-2 to TRBJ2-3; TRBD2 matches 8 bases. There are 17 residues in the CDR3. Unmatched junction bases numbered 12, after V lost 4 bases and J lost 3 bases. Germline CDR1 is SGHTA and CDR2 is FQGNSA. The CDR3 bases are TGTGCCAGCAGCTCAAGACCGGGACTAGTAATAACAGATACGCAGTATTTT. Residues: CASSSRPGLVITDTQYF. Together with reference TRBV7-2 and TRBJ2-3, the CDR3 gives the full variable domain: GAGVSQSPSNKVTEKGKDVELRCDPISGHTALYWYRQSLGQGLEFLIYFQGNSAPDKSGLPSDRFSAERTGGSVSTLTIQRTQQEDSAVYLCASSSRPGLVITDTQYFGPGTRLTVL.

The V call is TRBV4-2, the J call TRBJ2-5; a possible D gene is TRBD1 (5 bases). Trimming stripped 1 base from V and 3 bases from J, with 9 bases between. This CDR3 is built from 14 residues. CDR1 and CDR2 from the germline V gene are LGHNA and YNFKEQ. This CDR3 reads CASSQGPTEETQYF. For the CDR3, the DNA is TGTGCCAGCAGCCAAGGCCCGACAGAAGAGACCCAGTACTTC.

The chain employs TRBV18 and TRBJ1-4; a possible D gene is TRBD1 (6 bases). Germline assignment: CDR1 KGHSH and CDR2 LQKENI. The length of the CDR3 is 20 residues. V lost 3 bases and J lost 3, with 26 bases in between. CDR3 sequence (DNA): TGTGCCAGCTCACCTTTTTTGACTGGTGGGACAAGCCCGGCTAATGAAAAACTGTTTTTT. Translated, it gives CASSPFLTGGTSPANEKLFF.

The chain recombines TRBV4-1 with TRBJ2-3, with D possibly matching TRBD2 (7 bases). The CDR3 extends over 15 amino acids. Germline V gene sequence: CDR1 MGHRA, CDR2 YSYEKL. V dropped 7 bases and J dropped 6 bases, with 20 bases sitting between them. The CDR3 protein is CASTLGGGARDTQYF. CDR3 nucleotides: TGCGCCAGCACCCTAGGAGGGGGGGCAAGGGATACGCAGTATTTT.

The sample holds one count of this clone. The chain has TRBV2 and TRBJ1-2, with 7 nucleotides matching TRBD1. The junction had 10 bases not matched to a gene; V was cut back by 10 bases and J by 2 bases. Germline V gene sequence: CDR1 SNHLY, CDR2 FYNNEI. This CDR3 has 14 residues. Written as DNA, the CDR3 is TGTGCCACCCTATTTGGACAGGTGAACTATGGCTACACCTTC. Translation gives CATLFGQVNYGYTF.

J is TRBJ2-3 and V is TRBV9; tentatively, D is TRBD2 (5 bases). Germline loops: CDR1 SGDLS, CDR2 YYNGEE. The CDR3 has 14 amino acids. V lost 7 bases to trimming and J lost 3 bases, with 15 bases between them. CDR3: CASLLEGVTDTQYF. The CDR3 coding sequence is TGTGCCAGCCTTCTCGAGGGAGTGACAGATACGCAGTATTTT.

The chain joins TRBV3-1 (or the pseudogene TRBV3-2) to TRBJ2-4, with 7 bases that match TRBD1. Looked up from germline, CDR1 is LGHDT and CDR2 is YNNKEL (reference sequence). V lost 6 bases and J lost 2; bases outside the gene matches: 4. The CDR3 spans 14 residues. Here the CDR3 reads CASSWDSPKNIQYF. CDR3 coding DNA: TGTGCCAGCAGTTGGGACAGTCCCAAAAACATTCAGTACTTC.

The chain has TRBV10-3 and TRBJ2-5; no definite D call. V was trimmed by 2 bases and J by 4 bases, leaving 17 bases between them. The CDR3 length is 16 residues. Per germline, CDR1 ENHRY and CDR2 SYGVKD. Here the CDR3 DNA reads TGTGCCATCAGTGAGAGAACAGTCACCCGAACAGAGACCCAGTACTTC. It yields the protein CAISERTVTRTETQYF.

This rearrangement joins TRBV27 to TRBJ2-1; the D gene is possibly TRBD1 (5 bases). CDR1 is MNHEY and CDR2 is SMNVEV in the germline V gene (reference sequence). The CDR3 has 14 residues. The germline V and J ends were trimmed by 0 bases and 6 bases, with 9 bases remaining between them. This CDR3 is CASSLSHQGNEQFF. The CDR3 nucleotides are TGTGCCAGCAGTTTATCGCATCAGGGCAATGAGCAGTTCTTC.

The chain couples TRBV7-2 to TRBJ2-3; D call uncertain. V was clipped by 5 bases and J by 0 bases, with 3 bases between them. The CDR3 has 12 residues. The germline CDR1 and CDR2 sequences are SGHTA and FQGNSA. CDR3 bases: TGTGCCAGCAGCACTAGCACAGATACGCAGTATTTT. Translated, it gives CASSTSTDTQYF. Filled out from reference TRBV7-2 and TRBJ2-3, the complete variable domain reads GAGVSQSPSNKVTEKGKDVELRCDPISGHTALYWYRQSLGQGLEFLIYFQGNSAPDKSGLPSDRFSAERTGGSVSTLTIQRTQQEDSAVYLCASSTSTDTQYFGPGTRLTVL.

The V call is TRBV7-9, the J call TRBJ2-5; 12 positions agree with TRBD2. Per the germline V gene, CDR1 is SEHNR and CDR2 is FQNEAQ (reference sequence). The CDR3 runs 16 residues. Unmatched junction bases numbered 5, after V lost 4 bases and J lost 2 bases. CDR3 protein: CASSSGLAGSQETQYF. In DNA form, the CDR3 reads TGTGCCAGCAGCTCCGGACTAGCGGGGTCGCAAGAGACCCAGTACTTC.

The chain combines TRBV4-2 with TRBJ2-3; 9 positions agree with TRBD2. V shed 0 bases, J shed 4 bases, and the junction held 8 bases outside the gene matches. The CDR3 length is 17 residues. Looked up from germline, CDR1 is LGHNA and CDR2 is YNFKEQ. Here the CDR3 DNA reads TGTGCCAGCAGCCAAGATGGAGCGGGGGGAGGGGCAGATACGCAGTATTTT. As protein: CASSQDGAGGGADTQYF.

This clone was seen a single time. The V gene is TRBV6-2 or TRBV6-3, the J gene TRBJ2-5; 7 nucleotides agree with TRBD1. The CDR3 has 14 residues. The germline V gene has CDR1 MNHEY and CDR2 SVGEGT. J lost 6 bases, V lost 6 bases, and 10 bases had no gene match. The CDR3 reads CASRPHWDSKTQYF. In DNA form, the CDR3 reads TGTGCCAGCAGGCCTCACTGGGACAGCAAGACCCAGTACTTC.

This clone has only one observation. The gene calls are TRBV27 and TRBJ2-1; tentatively, D is TRBD2 (7 bases). V was clipped by 5 bases and J by 7 bases, with 12 bases between them. Germline values: CDR1 MNHEY, CDR2 SMNVEV (reference sequence). The CDR3 totals 13 residues. CDR3: CASSTRGGNEQFF. CDR3 nucleotides: TGTGCCAGCAGTACCAGGGGAGGGAATGAGCAGTTCTTC.